Following are 22 T cell receptor beta chains from one sample sequenced in a study of T cells after yellow fever vaccination. TCRdb passed the 5' RACE reads through MiXCR, listing each CDR3 protein once. The sample has tens of thousands of distinct CDR3 sequences, 3.4% seen once. The sequences come from PBMCs, either bulk or a sorted T-cell subset (CD4+, CD8+, memory, or dextramer-sorted; not recorded which), collected roughly seven weeks after the first yellow fever vaccination. The receptors derive from a man aged 18 to 30 who received the YFV17D yellow fever vaccine.

This clonotype was observed a single time. The chain uses TRBV3-1 and TRBJ2-5; a weak D match, TRBD1 (6 bases). Germline lookup yields CDR1 LGHDT and CDR2 YNNKEL (reference sequence). The CDR3 contains 15 residues. V lost 11 bases, J lost 1 base, and 20 bases lay in between. The CDR3 loop is CACSGGQKSQETQYF. The CDR3 nucleotides are TGTGCCTGCTCAGGAGGACAGAAATCCCAAGAGACCCAGTACTTC.

This clonotype appeared many times. The V gene is TRBV20-1, the J gene TRBJ2-1; TRBD1 is a possible D gene (5 bases). The CDR3 is made up of 15 amino acids. V shed 0 bases and J shed 5 bases, with 14 bases lying between them. The V gene's germline CDR1 is DFQATT and CDR2 SNEGSKA (reference sequence). CDR3 DNA sequence: TGCAGTGCTAGAGATCCCCTCGGACACCACAATGAGCAGTTCTTC. Protein product: CSARDPLGHHNEQFF.

Many counts were recorded for this clonotype. The chain has TRBV12-3 or TRBV12-4 and TRBJ1-5, with no clear D. The length of the CDR3 is 14 residues. Trimming left V 0 bases short and J 6 bases short, with 9 bases between. Here the CDR3 reads CASSLAGGTQPQHF. The CDR3 nucleotides are TGTGCCAGCAGTTTAGCAGGCGGAACTCAGCCCCAGCATTTT.

Notes on this clonotype: A much larger clonotype is one base distant, so this may be a read error. Since the CDR3 does not end with the conserved phenylalanine or tryptophan, this likely comes from a read error. The CDR3 spells CASSPQGNSPLHL. DNA for the CDR3: TGCGCCAGCAGCCCGCAGGGGAATTCACCCCTCCACCTT. The rearrangement links TRBV4-3 to TRBJ1-6; tentatively, D is TRBD1 (6 bases). With 4 bases removed from V and 7 bases from J, the gap between germline ends came to 8 bases. Germline-derived CDR1 and CDR2 are LGHNA and YSLEER. The CDR3 length is 13 residues.

The sample holds many counts of this clonotype. This chain joins TRBV20-1 and TRBJ2-7, with a possible D match to TRBD1 (6 bases). The germline CDR1 and CDR2 sequences are DFQATT and SNEGSKA (reference sequence). V dropped 5 bases and J dropped 4 bases, with 21 bases sitting between them. This CDR3 is 15 amino acids long. In nucleotides, the CDR3 is TGCAGTGCTCCAGGGGCCTCACACGAAGGGTACGAGCAGTACTTC. The encoded protein is CSAPGASHEGYEQYF.

There are many counts of this clonotype. Here the CDR3 reads CSARAPGSGGPVSSYNEQFF. CDR3 sequence (DNA): TGCAGTGCTAGGGCCCCCGGGAGCGGGGGGCCCGTGAGCTCCTACAATGAGCAGTTCTTC. The V and J genes are TRBV20-1 and TRBJ2-1, with 9 bases that match TRBD2. CDR3 size: 20 residues. J gave up 0 bases and V 3 bases, and 18 bases lay outside the gene matches. CDR1 and CDR2 (germline): DFQATT, SNEGSKA (reference sequence).

This clonotype was found many times. V and J are TRBV20-1 and TRBJ2-7; TRBD2 agrees at 11 bases. The CDR3 runs to 15 residues. With 3 bases clipped from V and 5 bases from J, the junction kept 9 bases outside the gene matches. Germline loops: CDR1 DFQATT, CDR2 SNEGSKA (reference sequence). CDR3 coding DNA: TGCAGTGCTAGGGCCGGGACTAGCGGCGGGAACGAGCAGTACGTC. Protein product: CSARAGTSGGNEQYV.

This clonotype occurred many times. DNA of the CDR3: TGTGCCAGCAGGGCCAATCCCTCCGGGACGGGGGATACGCAGTATTTT. Its protein is CASRANPSGTGDTQYF. This chain links TRBV7-3 with TRBJ2-3; possibly TRBD1 or TRBD2 for D (5 bases each). The CDR3 runs 16 residues. The V gene lost 6 bases and the J gene lost 6 bases, with 22 bases spanning the gap. The germline V gene encodes CDR1 SGHTA and CDR2 FQGTGA.

This clonotype showed up many times. The rearrangement uses TRBV30 and TRBJ2-4; D unclear. In germline, CDR1 is GTSNPN, CDR2 SVGIG (reference sequence). CDR3 length: 14 amino acids. V dropped 0 bases and J dropped 9 bases, with 15 bases sitting between them. CDR3 coding DNA: TGTGCCTGGAGTGTACCTGATCCTATCGTCATTCAGTACTTC. Its translation: CAWSVPDPIVIQYF.

This clonotype was recorded many times. This chain connects TRBV5-1 to TRBJ1-1, with D tentatively TRBD1 (5 bases). Per germline, CDR1 SGHRS and CDR2 YFSETQ. With 0 bases removed from V and 5 bases from J, the gap between germline ends came to 11 bases. The CDR3 loop spans 14 amino acids. The CDR3 reads CASSLVGVQTEAFF. The CDR3 nucleotides read TGCGCCAGCAGCTTGGTGGGGGTTCAAACTGAAGCTTTCTTT.

This clonotype was counted at least ten times. This chain's CDR3 is CASSLQGATDTEAFF. For the CDR3, the DNA is TGCGCCAGCAGCTTACAGGGGGCTACGGACACTGAAGCTTTCTTT. The chain has TRBV5-1 and TRBJ1-1, with 9 bases fitting TRBD1. The CDR3 length is 15 residues. Per germline, CDR1 SGHRS and CDR2 YFSETQ. Unmatched junction bases numbered 5, after V lost 2 bases and J lost 3 bases.

Ten or more counts support this clonotype. The chain recombines TRBV12-3 or TRBV12-4 with TRBJ1-2; possible D gene TRBD1, 5 bases. V was cut by 0 bases and J by 5 bases, with 7 bases left in between. The CDR3 runs to 13 residues. Here the CDR3 DNA reads TGTGCCAGCAGTTTAGCGGGGGGGTATGGCTACACCTTC. It is translated as CASSLAGGYGYTF.

This clonotype was counted many times. The V call is TRBV7-2, the J call TRBJ2-3, with 9 bases aligning to TRBD1. This CDR3 spans 12 amino acids. V shed 11 bases and J 4 bases; nucleotides not matched to a gene: 4. Germline values: CDR1 SGHTA, CDR2 FQGNSA. Written as DNA, the CDR3 is TGTGCCGGGGGACAGGGACCAGATACGCAGTATTTT. It encodes CAGGQGPDTQYF.

This clonotype has at least ten counts. This chain joins TRBV6-5 and TRBJ1-5; 7 nucleotides align to TRBD1. Germline V gene lookup returns CDR1 MNHEY and CDR2 SVGAGI. The CDR3 loop spans 14 amino acids. V dropped 8 bases and J dropped 5; count of bases not matched to a gene: 9. CDR3 in amino acids: CASRTGPPDQPQHF. The CDR3 DNA reads TGTGCCAGCCGGACAGGCCCCCCGGATCAGCCCCAGCATTTT.

This clonotype was picked up a small number of times. The rearrangement links TRBV28 to TRBJ1-5, with D unresolved. Germline loops: CDR1 MDHEN, CDR2 SYDVKM. Trimming took 3 bases from V and 2 from J, leaving 8 bases between them. CDR3 length equals 14 residues. CDR3 DNA: TGTGCCAGCAGTTTCGGGAGTGGCAATCAGCCCCAGCATTTT. Translated, it gives CASSFGSGNQPQHF.

This clonotype was found many times. The chain is built from TRBV4-3 and TRBJ2-1; the D call may be TRBD1 or TRBD2 (5 bases each). The CDR3 contains 17 residues. The germline CDR1 and CDR2 sequences are LGHNA and YSLEER. The germline V and J ends were trimmed by 2 bases and 8 bases, with 22 bases remaining between them. The CDR3 bases are TGCGCCAGCAGCCAACCCCCCCACCCGGGACCTTATGATGAGCAGTTCTTC. Translation: CASSQPPHPGPYDEQFF.

In the case of this clonotype: Being one base from a much bigger clone, this may be a read error. The chain joins TRBV12-3 or TRBV12-4 to TRBJ1-6; D possibly corresponds to TRBD1 (6 bases). CDR3 size: 14 residues. The CDR3 DNA follows: TGTGCCAGCAGTTTTACAGGGTACAATTCACCCCACCACTTT. It yields the protein CASSFTGYNSPHHF.

This clonotype came up many times. For the CDR3, the DNA is TGTGCCAGCAGCTTAGTTGGTGGGGCGGGTTACAATGAGCAGTTCTTC. It encodes CASSLVGGAGYNEQFF. This sequence joins TRBV7-2 and TRBJ2-1; D assignment may be TRBD1 or TRBD2 (5 bases each). Germline V gene sequence: CDR1 SGHTA, CDR2 FQGNSA. The CDR3 is made up of 16 amino acids. The V end was cut by 1 base, the J end by 4 bases, with 14 bases between.

This clonotype was counted many times. The chain employs TRBV5-1 and TRBJ1-2; 7 nucleotides match TRBD1. The CDR3 contains 13 residues. Germline CDR1 and CDR2: SGHRS and YFSETQ. After removal of 0 bases from V and 8 bases from J, the junction contained 4 bases not matched to a gene. CDR3 nucleotides: TGCGCCAGCAGCTTGGAGGGGGCTTGGGGCTACACCTTC. It translates to CASSLEGAWGYTF.

This clonotype was detected many times. This chain uses TRBV7-2 with TRBJ2-5, with TRBD2 identical over 11 bases. Germline CDR1 reads SGHTA; CDR2 reads FQGNSA. V trimming: 3 bases; J trimming: 3 bases; junction bases outside the gene matches: 3. The CDR3 spans 15 residues. The CDR3 sequence: CASSFAGLAEETQYF. DNA of the CDR3: TGTGCCAGCAGCTTCGCGGGACTAGCGGAAGAGACCCAGTACTTC.

This clonotype was recorded a few times. The chain combines TRBV11-2 with TRBJ1-2; D uncertain. The CDR3 has 13 residues. V dropped 0 bases and J dropped 6 bases, with 8 bases sitting between them. Germline-derived CDR1 and CDR2 are SGHAT and FQNNGV. The CDR3 region is CASSLETADGYTF. The CDR3 DNA reads as TGTGCCAGCAGCTTAGAAACAGCAGATGGCTACACCTTC. The variable domain in full, with the rest retrieved from reference TRBV11-2 and TRBJ1-2, is EAGVAQSPRYKIIEKRQSVAFWCNPISGHATLYWYQQILGQGPKLLIQFQNNGVVDDSQLPKDRFSAERLKGVDSTLKIQPAKLEDSAVYLCASSLETADGYTFGSGTRLTVV.

At least ten counts were recorded for this clonotype. V usage is TRBV20-1 and J usage is TRBJ1-1; D is ambiguous. The V and J ends lost 7 bases and 2 bases respectively, with 14 bases between them. Germline lookup yields CDR1 DFQATT and CDR2 SNEGSKA (reference sequence). The CDR3 has 13 residues. The CDR3 reads CSVGVRRNTEAFF. The CDR3 DNA reads TGCAGTGTCGGGGTACGGAGAAACACTGAAGCTTTCTTT.